This T cell receptor beta chain emerged from a study of T cell responses to AZD1222 COVID-19 vaccine. Generated by immunoSEQ multiplex PCR, the TCRdb table keeps only in-frame clones and is missing some. The table records 50,000 or so clones, 70% to 80% of them present only once. Germline V gives CDR1 MNHEY, CDR2 SVGAGI. The V gene lost 4 bases and the J gene lost 8 bases, with 8 bases spanning the gap. The CDR3 runs 12 residues. With regard to this clone: The target antigen is unknown.

Regarding the study as a whole: Donors, mostly white British, included more females; clonal diversity was possibly underestimated. None of the repertoires were sampled until the peak T cell response had passed.

This specimen was peripheral blood, taken 28 days after the second AZD1222 dose. The gene calls are TRBV6-5 and TRBJ1-4; D remains unclear. This receptor was obtained from an adult who received the AZD1222 COVID-19 vaccine. CDR3 protein: CASSSGVEKLFF. The CDR3 DNA follows: TGTGCCAGCAGTTCCGGAGTAGAAAAACTGTTTTTT.